This passage covers 25 T cell receptor beta chains from one sample sequenced in a study of neoadjuvant nivolumab and ipilimumab in lung cancer. The method was immunoSEQ multiplex PCR; TCRdb's version includes in-frame clones alone and lacks a portion of them. The sample includes 28,000 or so clones, 75% to 85% seen only once; the top ten take 5% to 6%. Here the sequenced sample was tumor tissue, taken after neoadjuvant nivolumab, alone or with ipilimumab, at or shortly before surgery. These receptors all stem from an adult with non-small cell lung cancer.

The chain combines TRBV30 with TRBJ1-3; D gene uncertain. Germline CDR1 is GTSNPN and CDR2 is SVGIG (reference sequence). The CDR3 length is 15 residues. The V end was cut by 1 base, the J end by 0 bases, with 10 bases between. As DNA, the CDR3 is TGTGCCTGGAGTGCGGGCCGGTTCTCTGGAAACACCATATATTTT. This sequence encodes CAWSAGRFSGNTIYF.

The chain uses TRBV6-1 and TRBJ1-1; no firm D call. Germline CDR1 reads MNHNS; CDR2 reads SASEGT. Trimming removed 5 bases from V and 7 bases from J, with 20 bases in between. The CDR3 totals 15 residues. CDR3 in DNA: TGTGCCAGCAGTCCGAGCTTGGGGATGGAAAGTGAAGCTTTCTTT. It encodes CASSPSLGMESEAFF.

The rearrangement links TRBV19 to TRBJ2-1; the match to TRBD2 covers 9 bases. The V gene's germline CDR1 is LNHDA and CDR2 SQIVND (reference sequence). The V and J ends lost 8 bases and 6 bases, in that order; junction bases with no gene match: 8. CDR3 length: 14 residues. The CDR3 region has the DNA TGTGCCAGTGCCCCGGGACTAGCCAGCAATGAGCAGTTCTTC. This encodes CASAPGLASNEQFF.

The chain carries TRBV18 and TRBJ1-5, with TRBD1 identical over 7 bases. Germline values: CDR1 KGHSH, CDR2 LQKENI. J gave up 0 bases and V 5 bases, and 7 bases lay outside the gene matches. The CDR3 totals 16 residues. The CDR3 DNA is TGTGCCAGCTCATCACAGGGGTCGGGTAGCAATCAGCCCCAGCATTTT. Its translation: CASSSQGSGSNQPQHF.

The chain is built from TRBV30 and TRBJ2-7; 7 nucleotides line up with TRBD1. J lost 3 bases, V lost 4 bases, and 9 bases had no gene match. The germline V gene has CDR1 GTSNPN and CDR2 SVGIG (reference sequence). This CDR3 spans 14 amino acids. The CDR3 nucleotides are TGTGCCTGGATGGGTGGTGACAGGGACTACGAGCAGTACTTC. It encodes CAWMGGDRDYEQYF.

The V call is TRBV30, the J call TRBJ1-2; TRBD1 matches at 8 bases. CDR1 GTSNPN and CDR2 SVGIG come from the germline V gene (reference sequence). V was clipped by 7 bases and J by 4 bases; unmatched bases: 5. The CDR3 runs to 12 residues. CDR3 in DNA: TGTGCCTCGACAGGGGCATCCTATGGCTACACCTTC. This codes for CASTGASYGYTF.

This chain connects TRBV7-8 to TRBJ1-3; D not resolved. Germline V CDR1 and CDR2: SGHVS, FQNEAQ. CDR3 size: 15 residues. The V end lost 3 bases, the J end lost 3 bases, and 12 bases lay between the germline ends. The CDR3 spells CASSFQPMSGNTIYF. CDR3 coding DNA: TGTGCCAGCAGCTTCCAGCCAATGAGTGGAAACACCATATATTTT.

The rearrangement joins TRBV5-1 to TRBJ2-5, with D possibly TRBD2 on 6 matching bases. Germline CDR1 and CDR2: SGHRS and YFSETQ. Trimming took 4 bases from V and 7 from J, leaving 8 bases between them. The CDR3 is made up of 11 amino acids. This CDR3 reads CASSGEVTQYF. The DNA of the CDR3 is TGCGCCAGCAGCGGGGAGGTGACCCAGTACTTC.

This clone was seen more than once but under ten times. The chain carries TRBV30 and TRBJ2-7; the match to TRBD2 covers 9 bases. Trimming took 2 bases from V and 4 from J; bases not matched to a gene: 6. CDR1 is GTSNPN and CDR2 is SVGIG in the germline V gene (reference sequence). This CDR3 is 14 amino acids long. The CDR3 region has the DNA TGTGCCTGGAGTTCAGCGGGGGGAGCTTACGAGCAGTACTTC. Amino acids: CAWSSAGGAYEQYF.

The chain is built from TRBV19 and TRBJ2-3, with a tentative D call TRBD1 (6 bases). The V end was cut by 2 bases, the J end by 4 bases, with 13 bases between. Germline CDR1 reads LNHDA; CDR2 reads SQIVND (reference sequence). The CDR3 is made up of 15 amino acids. CDR3 in amino acids: CASSITGNAADTQYF. CDR3 nucleotides: TGTGCCAGTAGTATAACAGGGAATGCTGCAGATACGCAGTATTTT.

With respect to this clone: The junction differs from germline at one of its ends, possibly a read error. This sequence joins TRBV2 and TRBJ2-6; tentatively, D is TRBD1 (6 bases). Per germline, CDR1 SNHLY and CDR2 FYNNEI. This CDR3 is 14 amino acids long. The chain's CDR3 is CASSERAGVNVLTF. The CDR3 DNA reads as TGTGCCAGCAGTGAGCGGGCAGGGGTCAACGTCCTGACTTTC.

To note about this clone: At one end, the junction sequence differs from germline, possibly due to a read error. The chain links TRBV7-7 to TRBJ2-1; 11 bases are shared with TRBD2. This CDR3 region has 15 residues. Germline V CDR1 and CDR2: SSHAT, FNYEAQ (reference sequence). The CDR3 region is CASSLGLAANNEQFF. The CDR3 DNA reads as TGTGCTAGCAGCTTGGGACTAGCGGCCAACAATGAGCAGTTCTTC.

The CDR3 coding sequence is TGTGCCAGCAGCCCCCGGACGGCCGACACCGGGGAGCTGTTTTTT. Its translation: CASSPRTADTGELFF. The chain is built from TRBV7-3 and TRBJ2-2; D is ambiguous. V shed 5 bases and J shed 3 bases, with 13 bases lying between them. This CDR3 has 15 amino acids. CDR1 and CDR2 from the germline V gene are SGHTA and FQGTGA.

J is TRBJ2-3 and V is TRBV6-1, with 7 bases fitting TRBD2. The CDR3 is made up of 14 amino acids. V shed 2 bases and J 1 base; nucleotides not matched to a gene: 0. Germline values: CDR1 MNHNS, CDR2 SASEGT. CDR3 sequence (DNA): TGTGCCAGCAGTGAACGGGGGGGCACAGATACGCAGTATTTT. Translated, it gives CASSERGGTDTQYF.

This clone was recorded only once. This rearrangement joins TRBV28 to TRBJ2-7; D ambiguous. Germline V gives CDR1 MDHEN, CDR2 SYDVKM. Deletions cut 4 bases from V and 3 bases from J, with 10 bases between. The CDR3 runs to 13 residues. DNA of the CDR3: TGTGCCAGCAGTTCCCCACCTATCTACGAGCAGTACTTC. This sequence encodes CASSSPPIYEQYF.

A few counts support this clone. The CDR3: CASSWGPWAPRGVNTEAFF. CDR3 nucleotide sequence: TGTGCCAGCAGCTGGGGCCCCTGGGCTCCCAGGGGTGTGAACACTGAAGCTTTCTTT. V and J are TRBV11-1 and TRBJ1-1, with D possibly being TRBD1 (6 bases). Germline V CDR1 and CDR2: SGHAT, FQDESV (reference sequence). The CDR3 is 19 residues long. The V gene lost 4 bases and the J gene lost 0 bases, with 24 bases spanning the gap.

The CDR3 here is CASSPSIYNEQFF. The CDR3 DNA reads TGTGCCAGCTCACCATCTATATACAATGAGCAGTTCTTC. The rearrangement uses TRBV18 and TRBJ2-1; D gene uncertain. Germline V CDR1 and CDR2: KGHSH, LQKENI. The V end was cut by 2 bases, the J end by 4 bases, with 6 bases between. CDR3 length: 13 amino acids.

This chain connects TRBV28 to TRBJ2-2; D call uncertain. Trimming removed 3 bases at V and 7 bases at J, with 6 bases between. This CDR3 is 12 amino acids long. Germline-derived CDR1 and CDR2 are MDHEN and SYDVKM. CDR3 nucleotides: TGTGCCAGCAGTTTCCTGGGCGGGGAGCTGTTTTTT. As protein: CASSFLGGELFF.

The rearrangement joins TRBV10-3 to TRBJ2-2, with 7 bases identical to TRBD1. This CDR3 region has 15 residues. Germline values: CDR1 ENHRY, CDR2 SYGVKD. The J segment lost 3 bases and the V segment lost 0 bases, leaving 1 base of the junction unmatched. CDR3 DNA: TGTGCCATCAGTGAGTCCAGGGGGTACACCGGGGAGCTGTTTTTT. Its translation: CAISESRGYTGELFF.

The sample holds one count of this clone. This chain connects TRBV5-4 to TRBJ2-7; TRBD1 is a possible D gene (5 bases). CDR1 and CDR2 from the germline V gene are SGHNT and YYREEE (reference sequence). This CDR3 has 13 amino acids. Trimming took off 2 bases at V and 3 bases at J, with 9 bases between the two ends. This CDR3 reads CASSFGQNYEQYF. CDR3 nucleotides: TGTGCCAGCAGCTTCGGACAAAACTACGAGCAGTACTTC.

This chain links TRBV2 with TRBJ2-1; D gene uncertain. The germline V gene encodes CDR1 SNHLY and CDR2 FYNNEI. The CDR3 is 14 residues long. V lost 4 bases and J 0 bases, leaving 7 bases between the germline ends. The DNA for the CDR3 is TGTGCCAGCAGTGGGTCGAGCTCCTACAATGAGCAGTTCTTC. Protein product: CASSGSSSYNEQFF.

The gene calls are TRBV7-9 and TRBJ1-2; 10 nucleotides align to TRBD1. Germline trimming cut 3 bases from V and 4 bases from J; bases unmatched to any gene: 2. CDR3 size: 14 residues. Germline V gene data show CDR1 as SEHNR and CDR2 as FQNEAQ (reference sequence). The CDR3 spells CASSFGDRGYGYTF. CDR3 nucleotides: TGTGCCAGCAGCTTCGGGGACAGGGGCTATGGCTACACCTTC.

The V and J genes are TRBV29-1 and TRBJ2-5, with TRBD1 matching over 10 bases. Unmatched junction bases numbered 12, after V lost 7 bases and J lost 4 bases. In germline, CDR1 is SQVTM, CDR2 ANQGSEA. The CDR3 has 15 amino acids. The DNA of the CDR3 is TGCAGCGCTGAGGGGGACAGGGGATGGTCAGAGACCCAGTACTTC. The encoded protein is CSAEGDRGWSETQYF. Combining the CDR3 with reference TRBV29-1 and TRBJ2-5 gives the whole variable domain SAVISQKPSRDICQRGTSLTIQCQVDSQVTMMFWYRQQPGQSLTLIATANQGSEATYESGFVIDKFPISRPNLTFSTLTVSNMSPEDSSIYLCSAEGDRGWSETQYFGPGTRLLVL.

This clone was seen once. The chain is built from TRBV6-1 and TRBJ1-6; 8 bases fit TRBD1. This CDR3 is 14 amino acids long. The V and J ends lost 5 bases and 11 bases, in that order; junction bases with no gene match: 8. Germline CDR1 and CDR2: MNHNS and SASEGT. CDR3 protein: CASSSDRGLTPLHF. The CDR3 DNA reads as TGTGCCAGCAGTTCCGACAGGGGTTTGACACCCCTCCACTTT.

The J gene is TRBJ1-4, the V gene TRBV28, with D possibly matching TRBD1 (6 bases). In germline, CDR1 is MDHEN, CDR2 SYDVKM. V lost 3 bases, J lost 5 bases, and 7 bases lay in between. The CDR3 has 13 amino acids. The CDR3 reads CASSFGGNEKLFF. The DNA for the CDR3 is TGTGCCAGCAGTTTCGGGGGCAATGAAAAACTGTTTTTT.